Following are 30 T cell receptor beta chains from one sample sequenced in a study of T cell responses to AZD1222 COVID-19 vaccine (dated by TCRdb to 2020 to 2022). The time point label here, explained by the study, means: baseline before first vaccination. The treatment or condition label, read with the paper, signifies: meningococcal conjugate vaccine given as trial control. The library came from the immunoSEQ multiplex PCR assay. TCRdb stores this immuneACCESS table with in-frame sequences only. Part of the clones is absent; in the studies checked, under half of the shortfall reflects unresolved V genes, and no reason is known for the rest. This sample gives some 130,000 clones in total; about 88% of them show up just once. In total, the top ten clones hold roughly a sixth of the sample. Specimen: peripheral blood, collected on day 0 of MenACWY control vaccination. The source of these receptors is an adult in good health.

The V gene is TRBV19, the J gene TRBJ1-3; D possibly corresponds to TRBD1 (6 bases). The length of the CDR3 is 16 residues. With 6 bases removed from V and 0 bases from J, the gap between germline ends came to 15 bases. Germline-derived CDR1 and CDR2 are LNHDA and SQIVND (reference sequence). CDR3 nucleotide sequence: TGTGCCAGTAGAGTGGGGGCTACGAGCTCTGGAAACACCATATATTTT. This codes for CASRVGATSSGNTIYF.

The rearrangement links TRBV19 to TRBJ1-4; D call uncertain. This CDR3 has 14 amino acids. The V and J ends lost 9 bases and 8 bases respectively, with 19 bases between them. Germline-derived CDR1 and CDR2 are LNHDA and SQIVND (reference sequence). The CDR3 sequence is CASRLSSGREKLFF. The CDR3, as DNA: TGTGCCAGCCGTTTGTCCTCCGGCCGCGAAAAACTGTTTTTT.

This sequence joins TRBV2 and TRBJ1-5; weak D call: TRBD1 (5 bases). The CDR3 is 16 amino acids. V lost 5 bases and J lost 2, with 16 bases in between. The germline CDR1 and CDR2 sequences are SNHLY and FYNNEI. The DNA of the CDR3 is TGTGCCAGCAGTTACCCGGGGACCGGAGGCAATCAGCCCCAGCATTTT. Translation: CASSYPGTGGNQPQHF.

This clone was seen a few times. CDR3: CSASEDRGTGTQYF. CDR3 sequence (DNA): TGCAGTGCTAGTGAGGACAGGGGGACGGGGACCCAGTACTTC. The V and J genes are TRBV20-1 and TRBJ2-5; TRBD1 agrees at 10 bases. Trimming at V came to 3 bases and at J to 7 bases, leaving 8 bases not matched to a gene. CDR1 is DFQATT and CDR2 is SNEGSKA in the germline V gene (reference sequence). The CDR3 consists of 14 residues.

This clone was observed a single time. Written as DNA, the CDR3 is TGCGCCAGCAGCTTGGCGCGGGAGGGAGTCAATGAGCAGTTCTTC. It specifies CASSLAREGVNEQFF. V is TRBV5-1 and J is TRBJ2-1; 9 bases align to TRBD2. Germline CDR1 reads SGHRS; CDR2 reads YFSETQ. The V and J ends lost 0 bases and 6 bases, in that order; junction bases with no gene match: 4. This CDR3 has 15 residues.

The V gene is TRBV28, the J gene TRBJ2-7, with D perhaps being TRBD1 or TRBD2 (5 bases each). V lost 6 bases to trimming and J lost 2 bases, with 23 bases between them. The CDR3 has 17 residues. Germline CDR1 and CDR2: MDHEN and SYDVKM. DNA for the CDR3: TGTGCCAGCAGCCTCTACCAATTCCGAGGGGATCCCTACGAGCAGTACTTC. This translates into CASSLYQFRGDPYEQYF. Full variable domain (outside the CDR3, taken from reference TRBV28 and TRBJ2-7): DVKVTQSSRYLVKRTGEKVFLECVQDMDHENMFWYRQDPGLGLRLIYFSYDVKMKEKGDIPEGYSVSREKKERFSLILESASTNQTSMYLCASSLYQFRGDPYEQYFGPGTRLTVT.

This clone was observed once. The chain links TRBV2 to TRBJ2-1; 7 bases line up with TRBD1. V shed 1 base, J shed 15 bases, and the junction held 6 bases outside the gene matches. This CDR3 region has 12 residues. Germline loops: CDR1 SNHLY, CDR2 FYNNEI. The CDR3 reads CASSEEGAGVFF. DNA for the CDR3: TGTGCCAGCAGTGAAGAGGGGGCTGGTGTGTTCTTC.

The chain links TRBV6-5 to TRBJ1-1; 7 nucleotides line up with TRBD1. Germline CDR1 MNHEY, CDR2 SVGAGI. The CDR3 covers 14 residues. Losses at the gene ends were 2 bases for V and 9 bases for J; bases not matched to a gene: 9. CDR3 nucleotide sequence: TGTGCCAGCAGTTACGACAGGGAACTTAGCAAAGCTTTCTTT. The encoded protein is CASSYDRELSKAFF.

This clone was counted only a few times. The gene calls are TRBV13 and TRBJ1-6; D gene uncertain. The CDR3 has 16 amino acids. The germline V and J ends were trimmed by 5 bases and 5 bases, with 16 bases remaining between them. Germline-derived CDR1 and CDR2 are PRHDT and FYEKMQ (reference sequence). CDR3 nucleotide sequence: TGTGCCAGCAGCGCCTTGGGGAGGGAGAATAATTCACCCCTCCACTTT. It codes for CASSALGRENNSPLHF.

On this clone itself: Different DNA sequences within this sample yield the same CDR3. The chain joins TRBV29-1 to TRBJ1-2; 7 bases map to TRBD1. CDR1 and CDR2 (germline): SQVTM, ANQGSEA. The V segment lost 2 bases and the J segment 5 bases; nucleotides outside the gene matches: 8. The CDR3 runs to 14 residues. CDR3 sequence reads: CSVEQQGYTYGYTF. The CDR3 nucleotides read TGCAGCGTTGAACAACAGGGGTACACTTATGGCTACACCTTC.

V is TRBV20-1 and J is TRBJ2-1; 9 bases are shared with TRBD2. Germline trimming cut 3 bases from V and 5 bases from J; bases unmatched to any gene: 8. This CDR3 comprises 15 residues. CDR1 DFQATT and CDR2 SNEGSKA come from the germline V gene (reference sequence). DNA of the CDR3: TGCAGTGCTAGTATGGGCGGGAGGGCCGACAATGAGCAGTTCTTC. As protein: CSASMGGRADNEQFF.

The chain uses TRBV7-2 and TRBJ1-2; TRBD1 matches at 12 bases. The CDR3 is 16 residues long. Germline-derived CDR1 and CDR2 are SGHTA and FQGNSA. The trim removed 1 base at V and 5 bases at J, leaving 5 bases unmatched. The CDR3 DNA reads TGTGCCAGCAGCTTAGGGGGGACAGGGGGCGCTTATGGCTACACCTTC. This sequence encodes CASSLGGTGGAYGYTF.

This sequence joins TRBV28 and TRBJ1-3, with D unclear. Germline-derived CDR1 and CDR2 are MDHEN and SYDVKM. The CDR3 extends over 14 amino acids. V lost 7 bases to trimming and J lost 4 bases, with 14 bases between them. The CDR3 sequence: CASISSGEGNTIYF. CDR3 nucleotides: TGTGCCAGCATTAGTTCGGGAGAAGGAAACACCATATATTTT.

The chain combines TRBV19 with TRBJ2-7, with 8 positions matching TRBD2. With V trimmed by 8 bases and J by 6 bases, 12 bases remained unmatched. The CDR3 covers 14 residues. Germline lookup yields CDR1 LNHDA and CDR2 SQIVND (reference sequence). This CDR3 is CASRLAGLEGEQYF. CDR3 nucleotide sequence: TGTGCCAGTCGGCTAGCGGGTTTAGAAGGCGAGCAGTACTTC.

Only one count was recorded for this clone. The chain is built from TRBV19 and TRBJ2-3; D is possibly TRBD2 (5 bases). This CDR3 is built from 17 residues. Trimming cost V 1 base and J 0 bases, with 14 bases left between them. CDR1 is LNHDA and CDR2 is SQIVND in the germline V gene (reference sequence). CDR3: CASSIGNRRTSTDTQYF. The CDR3, as DNA: TGTGCCAGTAGTATAGGGAATAGACGGACTAGCACAGATACGCAGTATTTT.

J is TRBJ2-7 and V is TRBV9; D remains ambiguous. Trimming pared 0 bases from V and 4 bases from J, leaving 17 bases between. The CDR3 is 16 amino acids. The germline V gene has CDR1 SGDLS and CDR2 YYNGEE. This CDR3 reads CASSVDVTRRTYEQYF. DNA for the CDR3: TGTGCCAGCAGCGTAGACGTAACAAGGAGAACGTACGAGCAGTACTTC.

This chain connects TRBV5-1 to TRBJ1-1; D is undetermined. This CDR3 region has 13 residues. V shed 5 bases and J shed 2 bases, with 10 bases lying between them. Per germline, CDR1 SGHRS and CDR2 YFSETQ. CDR3: CASRTDGNTEAFF. In DNA form, the CDR3 reads TGCGCCAGCAGGACCGACGGTAACACTGAAGCTTTCTTT.

This clone was detected only once. This CDR3 reads CATSRVGTSGGEQFF. CDR3 nucleotides: TGTGCCACCAGCAGAGTGGGGACTAGCGGGGGGGAGCAGTTCTTC. This chain joins TRBV15 and TRBJ2-1; 15 positions match TRBD2. This CDR3 region has 15 residues. The germline V gene encodes CDR1 LNHNV and CDR2 YYDKDF (reference sequence). V was pared by 1 base and J by 10 bases, with 2 bases of the junction left unmatched. The variable domain in full, completed from reference TRBV15 and TRBJ2-1, reads DAMVIQNPRYQVTQFGKPVTLSCSQTLNHNVMYWYQQKSSQAPKLLFHYYDKDFNNEADTPDNFQSRRPNTSFCFLDIRSPGLGDTAMYLCATSRVGTSGGEQFFGPGTRLTVL.

The V and J genes are TRBV28 and TRBJ1-2; D is undetermined. With 3 bases removed from V and 8 bases from J, the gap between germline ends came to 10 bases. This CDR3 has 12 amino acids. Germline V gene data show CDR1 as MDHEN and CDR2 as SYDVKM. CDR3 residues: CASSLKIGGYTF. CDR3 DNA sequence: TGTGCCAGCAGTTTGAAGATAGGGGGCTACACCTTC.

The chain recombines TRBV27 with TRBJ2-1, with 9 bases that match TRBD2. This CDR3 comprises 15 residues. CDR1 is MNHEY and CDR2 is SMNVEV in the germline V gene (reference sequence). Losses at the gene ends were 2 bases for V and 5 bases for J; bases not matched to a gene: 4. The CDR3 loop reads CASSLLAGKDNEQFF. DNA for the CDR3: TGTGCCAGCAGTTTACTAGCGGGAAAGGACAATGAGCAGTTCTTC.

V usage is TRBV28 and J usage is TRBJ2-2; 8 bases match TRBD2. The V gene end was trimmed by 6 bases and the J gene end by 1 base; junction bases not matched to a gene: 19. Germline loops: CDR1 MDHEN, CDR2 SYDVKM. There are 20 residues in the CDR3. In DNA, the CDR3 is TGTGCCAGCAGCTCCCCTTCTGCCATAGCGGGAAGTTGGAACACCGGGGAGCTGTTTTTT. Protein sequence: CASSSPSAIAGSWNTGELFF.

The chain couples TRBV5-1 to TRBJ1-2, with D possibly TRBD1 on 6 matching bases. The V end lost 4 bases, the J end lost 4 bases, and 17 bases lay between the germline ends. The length of the CDR3 is 15 residues. Per germline, CDR1 SGHRS and CDR2 YFSETQ. CDR3 DNA: TGCGCCAGCAGCCCCAATGGACAGACTTTCTATGGCTACACCTTC. Protein product: CASSPNGQTFYGYTF.

The chain links TRBV5-1 to TRBJ1-3; 7 bases are a match to TRBD1. Germline CDR1 reads SGHRS; CDR2 reads YFSETQ. V gave up 0 bases and J gave up 3 bases; unmatched junction bases: 3. CDR3 length: 15 amino acids. This chain's CDR3 is CASSLAGQVGNTIYF. The CDR3 nucleotides read TGCGCCAGCAGCTTGGCAGGACAGGTTGGAAACACCATATATTTT.

The chain carries TRBV6-5 and TRBJ1-6; tentatively, D is TRBD1 (5 bases). Germline V gene data show CDR1 as MNHEY and CDR2 as SVGAGI. CDR3 length equals 15 residues. V gave up 5 bases and J gave up 3 bases, with 11 bases separating them. In DNA, the CDR3 is TGTGCCAGCAGTCCAGACAGTAACTATAATTCACCCCTCCACTTT. It yields the protein CASSPDSNYNSPLHF.

As DNA, the CDR3 is TGCGCCAGCAGTGAGTCCGGGACAGTTTTCTACGAGCAGTACTTC. This encodes CASSESGTVFYEQYF. The chain links TRBV10-2 to TRBJ2-7; 7 nucleotides line up with TRBD1. The CDR3 is 15 amino acids. Germline loops: CDR1 WSHSY, CDR2 SAAADI. J lost 3 bases, V lost 0 bases, and 5 bases had no gene match.

The gene calls are TRBV6-2 or TRBV6-3 and TRBJ2-7, with D possibly matching TRBD2 (6 bases). The germline CDR1 and CDR2 sequences are MNHEY and SVGEGT. This CDR3 contains 15 residues. V lost 2 bases, J lost 4 bases, and 15 bases lay in between. The CDR3 nucleotides are TGTGCCAGCAGTTACGGTGGGACTGCCGGGTACGAGCAGTACTTC. Its protein product is CASSYGGTAGYEQYF.

The chain carries TRBV11-2 and TRBJ2-3; no firm D call. The V end lost 5 bases, the J end lost 4 bases, and 10 bases lay between the germline ends. The germline V gene has CDR1 SGHAT and CDR2 FQNNGV. This CDR3 region has 13 residues. The CDR3: CASSTNYADTQYF. In DNA, the CDR3 is TGTGCCAGCAGCACCAACTATGCAGATACGCAGTATTTT.

CDR3 sequence: CASSALERATNEKLFF. In DNA form, the CDR3 reads TGTGCCAGCAGCGCCCTAGAGCGCGCGACTAATGAAAAACTGTTTTTT. The genes are TRBV9 and TRBJ1-4; no clear D. The germline CDR1 and CDR2 sequences are SGDLS and YYNGEE. Deletions cut 3 bases from V and 2 bases from J, with 14 bases between. The CDR3 runs 16 residues.

On this clone: The same CDR3 arises from other DNA sequences in this sample as well. The V call is TRBV18, the J call TRBJ2-7; D may be TRBD2 (6 bases). The germline V and J ends were trimmed by 2 bases and 7 bases, with 6 bases remaining between them. Germline CDR1 reads KGHSH; CDR2 reads LQKENI. The CDR3 is 11 amino acids. Here the CDR3 reads CASSPGGEQYF. The CDR3 coding sequence is TGTGCCAGCTCACCAGGGGGGGAGCAGTACTTC.

The chain uses TRBV11-2 and TRBJ1-1; no clear D gene. Germline values: CDR1 SGHAT, CDR2 FQNNGV. The ends were cut back, 2 bases at V and 2 bases at J, with 15 bases in the middle. The CDR3 totals 16 residues. The CDR3: CASSLSAGLRNTEAFF. For the CDR3, the DNA is TGTGCCAGCAGCTTATCGGCGGGCCTCCGAAACACTGAAGCTTTCTTT. Complete variable domain (other parts from reference TRBV11-2 and TRBJ1-1): EAGVAQSPRYKIIEKRQSVAFWCNPISGHATLYWYQQILGQGPKLLIQFQNNGVVDDSQLPKDRFSAERLKGVDSTLKIQPAKLEDSAVYLCASSLSAGLRNTEAFFGQGTRLTVV.